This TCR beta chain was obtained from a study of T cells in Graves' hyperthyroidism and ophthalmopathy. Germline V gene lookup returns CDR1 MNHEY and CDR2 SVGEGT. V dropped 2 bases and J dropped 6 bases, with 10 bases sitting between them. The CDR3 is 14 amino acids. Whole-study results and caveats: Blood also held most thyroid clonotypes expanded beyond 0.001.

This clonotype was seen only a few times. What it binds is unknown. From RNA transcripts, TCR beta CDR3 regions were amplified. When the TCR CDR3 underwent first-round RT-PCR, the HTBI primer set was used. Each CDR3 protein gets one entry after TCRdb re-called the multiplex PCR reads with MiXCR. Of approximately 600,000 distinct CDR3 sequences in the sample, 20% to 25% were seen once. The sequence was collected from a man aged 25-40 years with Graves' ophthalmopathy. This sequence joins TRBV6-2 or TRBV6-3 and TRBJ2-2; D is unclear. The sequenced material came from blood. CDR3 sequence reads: CASSYGSAPGELFF. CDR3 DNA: TGTGCCAGCAGTTACGGTTCTGCCCCCGGGGAGCTGTTTTTT.